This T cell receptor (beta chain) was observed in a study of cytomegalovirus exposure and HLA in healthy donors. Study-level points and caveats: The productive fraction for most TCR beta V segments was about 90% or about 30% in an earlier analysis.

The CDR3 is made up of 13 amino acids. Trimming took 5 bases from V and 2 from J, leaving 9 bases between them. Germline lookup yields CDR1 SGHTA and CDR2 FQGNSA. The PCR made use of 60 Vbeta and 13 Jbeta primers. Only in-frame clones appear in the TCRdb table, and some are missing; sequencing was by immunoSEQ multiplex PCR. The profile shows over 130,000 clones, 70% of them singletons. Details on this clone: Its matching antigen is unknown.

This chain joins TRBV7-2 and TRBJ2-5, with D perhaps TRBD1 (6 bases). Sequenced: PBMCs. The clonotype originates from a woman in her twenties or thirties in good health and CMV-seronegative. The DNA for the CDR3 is TGTGCCAGCAGCCTCGGACAGCAAGAGACCCAGTACTTC. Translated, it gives CASSLGQQETQYF.